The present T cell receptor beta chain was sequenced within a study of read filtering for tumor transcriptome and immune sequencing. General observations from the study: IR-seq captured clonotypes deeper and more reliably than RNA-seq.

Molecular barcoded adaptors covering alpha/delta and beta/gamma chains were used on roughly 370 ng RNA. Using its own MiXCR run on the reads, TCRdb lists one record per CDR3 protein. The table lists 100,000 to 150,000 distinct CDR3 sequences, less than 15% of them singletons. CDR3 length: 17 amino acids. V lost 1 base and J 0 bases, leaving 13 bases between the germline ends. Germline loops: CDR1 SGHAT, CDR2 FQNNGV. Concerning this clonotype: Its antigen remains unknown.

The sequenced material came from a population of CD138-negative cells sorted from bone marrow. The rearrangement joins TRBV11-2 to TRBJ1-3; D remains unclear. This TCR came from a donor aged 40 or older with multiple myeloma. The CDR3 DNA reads TGTGCCAGCAGCTTAGGTACGGGCCGGAGCTCTGGAAACACCATATATTTT. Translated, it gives CASSLGTGRSSGNTIYF.